Listed below are T cell receptor beta chains from one sample, sequenced in a study of cytomegalovirus exposure and HLA in healthy donors. The method was immunoSEQ multiplex PCR; TCRdb's version includes in-frame clones alone and lacks a portion of them. This table holds about 43,000 clones, less than 75% found once. The sequenced material came from PBMCs. These receptors all stem from a man aged 55 to 70 in good health and CMV-seropositive. CDR3s include the opening cysteine and the closing phenylalanine or tryptophan. D genes are given only for firm matches. Expanded clones are given a class, and other clones once, few, many or no size at all.

J gene | V gene | clone size | D gene | CDR3 DNA | CDR3 protein
TRBJ2-3 | TRBV7-9 | NA | NA | TGTGCCAGCAGCTTTCGGGAGTTCACAGATACGCAGTATTTT | CASSFREFTDTQYF
TRBJ2-2 | TRBV5-4 | NA | TRBD1 | TGTGCCAGCAGCTCGTCAGGGGGCGTCGGCGGGGAGCTGTTTTTT | CASSSSGGVGGELFF
TRBJ2-1 | TRBV28 | NA | NA | TGTGCCAGCGTAGCGCGGGCGAGCTCCTACAATGAGCAGTTCTTC | CASVARASSYNEQFF
TRBJ1-1 | TRBV27 | NA | TRBD1 | TGTGCCAGCAGTTTCCAGGGGGGTGGCACTGAAGCTTTCTTT | CASSFQGGGTEAFF
TRBJ1-4 | TRBV15 | few | NA | TGTGCCACCAGCAGAGATTGGGTGACAGTTGGGGAAAAACTGTTTTTT | CATSRDWVTVGEKLFF
TRBJ2-3 | TRBV10-3 | NA | TRBD2 | TGTGCCATCAGTGAGTACCGGCTAGCGGGAGGGACAGATACGCAGTATTTT | CAISEYRLAGGTDTQYF
TRBJ2-3 | TRBV19 | few | NA | TGTGCCAGTAGTATTTGGGAGTCGGATACGCAGTATTTT | CASSIWESDTQYF
TRBJ1-2 | TRBV7-2 | few | NA | TGTGCCAGCAGCTTAGCTCAACAGGGTCCTTTTGGCTACACCTTC | CASSLAQQGPFGYTF
TRBJ1-5 | TRBV18 | NA | TRBD1 | TGTGCCAGCTCTCCCGGGACAGGGCCTAATAGCAATCAGCCCCAGCATTTT | CASSPGTGPNSNQPQHF
TRBJ2-7 | TRBV9 | NA | TRBD2 | TGTGCCAGCAGCGTAGGACAAGCGGGATCCTACGAGCAGTACTTC | CASSVGQAGSYEQYF
TRBJ2-7 | TRBV30 | NA | NA | TGTGCCTGGAGTGACAGGCACGAGCAGTACTTC | CAWSDRHEQYF